This T cell receptor beta chain emerged from a study of response to subunit inactivated influenza vaccine. This clonotype has more than one count but fewer than ten. Each CDR3 protein is one row after TCRdb ran MiXCR on the RT-PCR reads. The sample has about 530,000 distinct CDR3 sequences, 10% to 15% seen once; the top ten hold approximately 14%. The V and J ends lost 3 bases and 9 bases, in that order; junction bases with no gene match: 11. The length of the CDR3 is 16 residues. Germline V gene sequence: CDR1 LGHNA, CDR2 YNFKEQ. This sequence was found in a man aged 45-65 years who received an inactivated influenza vaccine. The sample was PBMCs from blood, taken around seven weeks after vaccination. V usage is TRBV4-2 and J usage is TRBJ1-6; 7 bases align to TRBD1. The CDR3 here is CASSQKKTGFASPLHF. The CDR3 coding sequence is TGTGCCAGCAGCCAGAAGAAGACAGGGTTTGCTTCACCCCTCCACTTT.